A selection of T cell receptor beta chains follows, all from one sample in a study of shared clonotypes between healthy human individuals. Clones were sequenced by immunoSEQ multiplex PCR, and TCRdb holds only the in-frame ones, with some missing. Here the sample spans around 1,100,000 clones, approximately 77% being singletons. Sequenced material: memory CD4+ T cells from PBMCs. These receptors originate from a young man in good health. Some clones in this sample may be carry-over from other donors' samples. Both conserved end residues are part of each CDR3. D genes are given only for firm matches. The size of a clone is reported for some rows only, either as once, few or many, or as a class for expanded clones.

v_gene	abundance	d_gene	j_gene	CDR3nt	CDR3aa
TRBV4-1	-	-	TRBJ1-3	TGCGCCAGCAGCCAAGATCGGGAGCCCGGAAACACCATATATTTT	CASSQDREPGNTIYF
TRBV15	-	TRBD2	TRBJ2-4	TGTGCCACCAGCAGAGGACGAAGCGGGAGCGAGGCCAAAAACATTCAGTACTTC	CATSRGRSGSEAKNIQYF
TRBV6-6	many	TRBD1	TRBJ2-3	TGTGCCAGCATTATATATCCGGGACAGGGACCAGATACGCAGTATTTT	CASIIYPGQGPDTQYF
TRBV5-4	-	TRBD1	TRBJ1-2	TGTGCCAGCAGCTTGGAGGGGGCGCGGACAACTTTCTATGGCTACACCTTC	CASSLEGARTTFYGYTF
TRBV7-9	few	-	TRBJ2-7	TGTGCCAGCAGCTTAACCTACGAGCAGTACTTC	CASSLTYEQYF
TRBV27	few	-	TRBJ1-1	TGTGCCAGCAGTCTACTCCCATGGGCCACTGAAGCTTTCTTT	CASSLLPWATEAFF
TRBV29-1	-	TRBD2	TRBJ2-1	TGCAGCGTTGAAGTGAGGGCTAGCGGGAGGGCCGTGGAGCAGTTCTTC	CSVEVRASGRAVEQFF
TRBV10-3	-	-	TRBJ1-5	TGTGCCATCAGTTTGCCAGTTGAATTTAGCAATCAGCCCCAGCATTTT	CAISLPVEFSNQPQHF
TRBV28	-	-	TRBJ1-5	TGTGCCACCACAAAATTCATTGCGGGAATTAGCAATCAGCCCCAGCATTTT	CATTKFIAGISNQPQHF
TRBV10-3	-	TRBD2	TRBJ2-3	TGTGCCATCAGTGATGCTAGCGGAGGACGAACAGATACGCAGTATTTT	CAISDASGGRTDTQYF
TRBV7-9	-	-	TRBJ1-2	TGTGCCAGCAGCTTATTAACCGGGGACATTAACGGCTACACCTTC	CASSLLTGDINGYTF
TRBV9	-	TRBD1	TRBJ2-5	TGTGCCAGCAGCGGCCCGGGACAGGGGGCGGAGACCCAGTACTTC	CASSGPGQGAETQYF
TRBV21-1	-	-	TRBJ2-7	TGTGCCAGCAGCATTCCTCGCCGCAGCGGGAGGTGTAACGAGCAGTACTTC	CASSIPRRSGRCNEQYF
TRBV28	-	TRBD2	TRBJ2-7	TGTGCCAGCACCTTGACTAGCGGTTACGAGCAGTACTTC	CASTLTSGYEQYF
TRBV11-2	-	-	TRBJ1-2	TGTGCCAGCAGCTTATCACCCATTGGGAACTATGGCTACACCTTC	CASSLSPIGNYGYTF
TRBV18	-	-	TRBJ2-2	TGTGCCAGCTCACCGTCGGTATCTGGCACCGGGGAGCTGTTTTTT	CASSPSVSGTGELFF
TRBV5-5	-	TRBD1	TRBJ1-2	TGTGCCAGCAGCTCAGGACAGGGGAAAAACTATGGCTACACCTTC	CASSSGQGKNYGYTF
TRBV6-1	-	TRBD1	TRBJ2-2	TGTGCCAGCAGTGATTTGACAGGGGGCGGCGGGGAGCTGTTTTTT	CASSDLTGGGGELFF
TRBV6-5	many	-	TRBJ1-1	TGTGCCAGCAGTTACTTAAGGCCCGAGGGGACTGAAGCTTTCTTT	CASSYLRPEGTEAFF
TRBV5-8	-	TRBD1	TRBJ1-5	TGTGCCAGCAGCCTGGGACAGTACAATCAGCCCCAGCATTTT	CASSLGQYNQPQHF
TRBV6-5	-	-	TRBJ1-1	TGTGCCAGCAGTTACTCGATACCAGGGATGAACACTGAAGCTTTCTTT	CASSYSIPGMNTEAFF
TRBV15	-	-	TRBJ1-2	TGTGCCACCAGCAGAGTCGGTGATTCCCTCGATGGGGGCTACACCTTC	CATSRVGDSLDGGYTF
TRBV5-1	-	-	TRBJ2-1	TGCGCCAGCAGCTTGGCCGGGGGAACTAGAGGCGATGAGCAGTTCTTC	CASSLAGGTRGDEQFF
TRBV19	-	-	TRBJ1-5	TGTGCCAGTAGTAGGGGAAGGGAGGGCAATCAGCCCCAGCATTTT	CASSRGREGNQPQHF
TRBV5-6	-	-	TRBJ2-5	TGTGCCAGCAGCCGGGTTAGGACAGAGACCCAGTACTTC	CASSRVRTETQYF
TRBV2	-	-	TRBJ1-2	TGTGCCAGCAGTGTATTAGGGGCGGAGAATGGCTACACCTTC	CASSVLGAENGYTF
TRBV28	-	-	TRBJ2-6	TGTGCCAGCAGTTTATACAGGAGAGGGGCCAACGTCCTGACTTTC	CASSLYRRGANVLTF
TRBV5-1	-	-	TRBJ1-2	TGCGCCAGCAGCTTGGAGTCTGGGAGGGATGGCTACACCTTC	CASSLESGRDGYTF
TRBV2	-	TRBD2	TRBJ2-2	TGTGCCAGCAGTGGGACTAGCGCGAACACCGGGGAGCTGTTTTTT	CASSGTSANTGELFF
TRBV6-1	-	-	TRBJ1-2	TGTGCCAGCGTCAAAGCTAACTATGGCTACACCTTC	CASVKANYGYTF
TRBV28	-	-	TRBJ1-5	TGTGCCAGCAGCCCCGAGCGATTACAACAGAGGGGCAATCAGCCCCAGCATTTT	CASSPERLQQRGNQPQHF
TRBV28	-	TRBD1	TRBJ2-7	TGTGCCAGCAGTGTGGTGGGACAGGGGACCTACGAGCAGTACTTC	CASSVVGQGTYEQYF
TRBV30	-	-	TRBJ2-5	TGTGCCTGGAGCGCGGACTTCTACCAAGAGACCCAGTACTTC	CAWSADFYQETQYF
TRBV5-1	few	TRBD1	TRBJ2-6	TGCGCCAGCAGCTTGGTTCGCGGGACAGGTTCCTCTGGGGCCAACGTCCTGACTTTC	CASSLVRGTGSSGANVLTF
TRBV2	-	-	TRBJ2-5	TGTGCCAGCAGTGATTCAACCCAGAGCACAACCCAGTACTTC	CASSDSTQSTTQYF
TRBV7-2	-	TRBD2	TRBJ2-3	TGTGCCAGCAGCTTAGTTTTGACTAGCGGGAGGAGCACAGATACGCAGTATTTT	CASSLVLTSGRSTDTQYF
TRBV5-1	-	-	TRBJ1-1	TGCGCCAGCAGCTGGGGTGGGGTAGGGTTGAACACTGAAGCTTTCTTT	CASSWGGVGLNTEAFF